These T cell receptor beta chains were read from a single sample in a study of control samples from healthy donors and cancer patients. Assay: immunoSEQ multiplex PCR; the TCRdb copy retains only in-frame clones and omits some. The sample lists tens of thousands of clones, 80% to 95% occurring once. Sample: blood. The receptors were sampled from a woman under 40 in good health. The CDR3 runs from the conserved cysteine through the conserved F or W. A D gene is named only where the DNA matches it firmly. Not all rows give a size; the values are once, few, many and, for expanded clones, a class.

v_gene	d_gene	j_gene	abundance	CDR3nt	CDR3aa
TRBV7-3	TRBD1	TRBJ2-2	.	TGTGCCAGCAAACTAGGGACAGCGAACACCGGGGAGCTGTTTTTT	CASKLGTANTGELFF
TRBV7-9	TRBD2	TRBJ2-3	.	TGTGCCAGCAGCTTAGCGCTACTAGCGGACACAGATACGCAGTATTTT	CASSLALLADTDTQYF
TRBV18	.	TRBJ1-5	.	TGTGCCAGCTCACCAGATGGGGGGAACAATCAGCCCCAGCATTTT	CASSPDGGNNQPQHF
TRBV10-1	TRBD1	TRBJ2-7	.	TGCGCCAGCAGTGAGGGGACAGGGGCGGGCTACGAGCAGTACTTC	CASSEGTGAGYEQYF
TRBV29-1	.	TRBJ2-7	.	TGCAGCGTTGATCCGGGGGAGTCCTACGAGCAGTACTTC	CSVDPGESYEQYF
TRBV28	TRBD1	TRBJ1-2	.	TGTGCCAGCAGGCCAGACTTGACAGGGAATGGCTACACCTTC	CASRPDLTGNGYTF
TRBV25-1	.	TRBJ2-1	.	TGTGCCAGCAGTAAGACGAGGACAGCCTACAATGAGCAGTTCTTC	CASSKTRTAYNEQFF
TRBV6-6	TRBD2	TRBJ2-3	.	TGTGCCAGCAGAGGCCCGGGGGGGGCACTAGATACGCAGTATTTT	CASRGPGGALDTQYF
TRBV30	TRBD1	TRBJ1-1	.	TGTGCCTGGAGTGTCCAGGGGGGCTCTGAAGCTTTCTTT	CAWSVQGGSEAFF
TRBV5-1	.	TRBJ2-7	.	TGCGCCAGCAGGATCAGCCCAGCCTCCTACGAGCAGTACTTC	CASRISPASYEQYF
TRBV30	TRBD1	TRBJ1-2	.	TGTGTCTGGACCCTGACAGGGTTAGGCGGCTACACCTTC	CVWTLTGLGGYTF
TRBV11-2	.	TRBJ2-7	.	TGTGCCAGCAGCTTAGGCCCACTACGGGACACGGAGGAGGGGTACTTC	CASSLGPLRDTEEGYF
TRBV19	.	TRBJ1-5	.	TGTGCCAGTAGTACCCGGGACCGAAGCAATCAGCCCCAGCATTTT	CASSTRDRSNQPQHF
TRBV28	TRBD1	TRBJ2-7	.	TGTGCCAGCAGCAGCCCCGGGGGCAGGGGGCAATACGAGCAGTACTTC	CASSSPGGRGQYEQYF
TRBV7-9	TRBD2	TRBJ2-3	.	TGTGCCAGCAGCTTACTATCCGGGACTAGTGGGACAGATACGCAGTATTTT	CASSLLSGTSGTDTQYF
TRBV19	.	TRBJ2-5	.	TGTGCCAGTAGCGGAGGGGGGGGTAGGCAGACCCAGTACTTC	CASSGGGGRQTQYF
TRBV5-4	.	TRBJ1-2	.	TGTGCCAGCAGCCTCCAGCTGGGAGGGTCTAGCGGCTACACCTTC	CASSLQLGGSSGYTF
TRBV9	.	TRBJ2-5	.	TGTGCCAGCAGCGCCGGCAGCGGAGCCCAAGAGACCCAGTACTTC	CASSAGSGAQETQYF
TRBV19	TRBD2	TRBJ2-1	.	TGTGCCAGTAGTATAGGTCCAGGACTAGCGGGATACAATGAGCAGTTCTTC	CASSIGPGLAGYNEQFF
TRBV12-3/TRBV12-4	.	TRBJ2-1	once	TGTGCCAGCAGTGGCAGGGGCTGGGATGAGCAGTTCTTC	CASSGRGWDEQFF
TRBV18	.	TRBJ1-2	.	TGTGCCAGCTCACCAGGTCAACCCGCTATAGTGGGCTACACCTTC	CASSPGQPAIVGYTF
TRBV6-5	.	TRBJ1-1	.	TGTGCCAGCAGTCTCCGGCCTGGGGCGGACACTGAAGCTTTCTTT	CASSLRPGADTEAFF
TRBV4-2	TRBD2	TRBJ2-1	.	TGTGCCAGCAGCCGCGGACTAGCCGAGGACAATGAGCAGTTCTTC	CASSRGLAEDNEQFF
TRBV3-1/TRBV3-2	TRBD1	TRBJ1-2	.	TGTGCCAGCAGCCCTAATTTCCGGGACAGCTATGGCTACACCTTC	CASSPNFRDSYGYTF
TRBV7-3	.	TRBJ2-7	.	TGTGCCAGCAGCTTAGAGGCCGCGGGATCCTACGAGCAGTACTTC	CASSLEAAGSYEQYF